This T cell receptor beta chain was captured in a study of blood T cell repertoires in COVID-19. In its sample, this clone was seen once. Germline trimming cut 2 bases from V and 8 bases from J; bases unmatched to any gene: 15. The CDR3 sequence is 18 residues long. Per the germline V gene, CDR1 is SGHTA and CDR2 is FQGNSA. The protocol was immunoSEQ multiplex PCR, while the TCRdb copy is restricted to in-frame clones and leaves out a portion. The sample shows more than 250,000 clones, around 90% of them seen only once. The genes are TRBV7-2 and TRBJ1-6; 7 bases agree with TRBD1. This clonotype was sampled from a man in his fifties with active or convalescent COVID-19. Material: peripheral blood. The DNA of the CDR3 is TGTGCCAGCAGCTTATCGGAGGGTACGGGACAGCTTGATTCACCCCTCCACTTT. Protein sequence: CASSLSEGTGQLDSPLHF.